These 16 T cell receptor beta chains share one sample of origin, sequenced in a study of lymphopenia after photon versus proton radiotherapy. The repertoire was sequenced with immunoSEQ multiplex PCR; TCRdb's copy has only in-frame clones and lacks some. Here the sample spans some 42,000 clones, about 83% being singletons. Sequenced material: peripheral blood, taken from a patient treated with proton-based radiotherapy. The receptor source for this set is a woman between 65 and 79 years old with pancreatic cancer.

The J gene is TRBJ2-7, the V gene TRBV11-3; 9 nucleotides align to TRBD1. Germline V lookup: CDR1 SGHNT, CDR2 YENEEA. The CDR3 is made up of 14 amino acids. V trimming: 6 bases; J trimming: 4 bases; junction bases outside the gene matches: 7. In DNA form, the CDR3 reads TGTGCCAGCAGGGGAGGACAGGGGAAGTACGAGCAGTACTTC. Encoded protein: CASRGGQGKYEQYF.

This clone is labeled medium-sized. In nucleotides, the CDR3 is TGTGCCAGCAGCCTCATCAATGAGCAGTTCTTC. It yields the protein CASSLINEQFF. The genes are TRBV7-9 and TRBJ2-1, with D unclear. Looked up from germline, CDR1 is SEHNR and CDR2 is FQNEAQ (reference sequence). Trimming removed 5 bases from V and 6 bases from J, with 5 bases in between. The CDR3 loop spans 11 amino acids.

This clone has a handful of counts. This chain joins TRBV10-3 and TRBJ1-1; 7 nucleotides match TRBD1. With V trimmed by 6 bases and J by 0 bases, 4 bases remained unmatched. CDR1 ENHRY and CDR2 SYGVKD come from the germline V gene. CDR3 length equals 14 residues. The CDR3 DNA reads TGTGCCATCAGGAAGGGACAGTTGAACACTGAAGCTTTCTTT. Protein sequence: CAIRKGQLNTEAFF.

This clone has more than one count but fewer than ten. This chain connects TRBV30 to TRBJ2-7; D gene uncertain. Per the germline V gene, CDR1 is GTSNPN and CDR2 is SVGIG (reference sequence). The CDR3 is 11 residues long. V shed 3 bases and J shed 4 bases, with 7 bases lying between them. CDR3 protein: CAWREDYEQYF. CDR3 sequence (DNA): TGTGCCTGGAGAGAAGATTACGAGCAGTACTTC. The whole variable domain, filled in from reference TRBV30 and TRBJ2-7, reads SQTIHQWPATLVQPVGSPLSLECTVEGTSNPNLYWYRQAAGRGLQLLFYSVGIGQISSEVPQNLSASRPQDRQFILSSKKLLLSDSGFYLCAWREDYEQYFGPGTRLTVT.

In this sample, this clone turned up a few times. The V gene is TRBV20-1, the J gene TRBJ2-1, with D hard to call. CDR1 is DFQATT and CDR2 is SNEGSKA in the germline V gene (reference sequence). Trimming stripped 5 bases from V and 6 bases from J, with 5 bases between. This CDR3 has 10 residues. The CDR3 bases are TGCAGTGCTGGTCCCAATGAGCAGTTCTTC. It specifies CSAGPNEQFF.

The chain couples TRBV28 to TRBJ1-2; a possible D gene is TRBD1 (5 bases). Germline V gene lookup returns CDR1 MDHEN and CDR2 SYDVKM. The CDR3 is made up of 16 amino acids. Trimming removed 3 bases from V and 2 bases from J, with 16 bases in between. The CDR3 DNA is TGTGCCAGCAGTTTCCCGGACAACTCCTTAAACTATGGCTACACCTTC. Translated, it gives CASSFPDNSLNYGYTF.

The chain recombines TRBV7-9 with TRBJ2-7; TRBD2 agrees at 9 bases. V shed 4 bases and J 5 bases; nucleotides not matched to a gene: 12. The germline gives CDR1 SEHNR, CDR2 FQNEAQ (reference sequence). The CDR3 has 16 residues. The CDR3 sequence is CASSSYSGSVVHEQYF. Written as DNA, the CDR3 is TGTGCCAGCAGCTCCTATAGCGGGAGCGTTGTCCACGAGCAGTACTTC.

This clone was detected a few times. The chain uses TRBV9 and TRBJ2-3, with unresolved D. CDR1 is SGDLS, CDR2 YYNGEE, per germline. The CDR3 is made up of 16 amino acids. Deletions cut 0 bases from V and 6 bases from J, with 17 bases between. The CDR3 sequence is CASSVATRIGGDTQYF. CDR3 DNA: TGTGCCAGCAGCGTAGCTACGAGGATCGGCGGCGATACGCAGTATTTT.

V is TRBV28 and J is TRBJ2-1; no definite D call. CDR1 and CDR2 (germline): MDHEN, SYDVKM. The CDR3 runs 12 residues. Deletions cut 2 bases from V and 9 bases from J, with 8 bases between. In nucleotides, the CDR3 is TGTGCCAGCAGTTTACTAGTGTCTGAGCAGTTCTTC. This translates into CASSLLVSEQFF.

This chain connects TRBV7-2 to TRBJ2-6, with TRBD1 as a possible D gene (6 bases). This CDR3 has 16 amino acids. V was pared by 5 bases and J by 0 bases, with 11 bases between. Germline V gene lookup returns CDR1 SGHTA and CDR2 FQGNSA. CDR3 in DNA: TGTGCCAGCAGCCTAAGACAGGTCTCTGGGGCCAACGTCCTGACTTTC. Translated: CASSLRQVSGANVLTF.

This rearrangement joins TRBV19 to TRBJ2-3; D gene ambiguous. V dropped 3 bases and J dropped 0 bases, with 10 bases sitting between them. The CDR3 length is 15 residues. The germline V gene encodes CDR1 LNHDA and CDR2 SQIVND (reference sequence). The CDR3 sequence: CASSMRKASTDTQYF. The CDR3 nucleotides are TGTGCCAGTAGTATGAGGAAGGCAAGCACAGATACGCAGTATTTT.

The rearrangement joins TRBV19 to TRBJ1-2; 10 nucleotides align to TRBD1. The CDR3 length is 16 residues. The germline V gene encodes CDR1 LNHDA and CDR2 SQIVND (reference sequence). Trimming took 6 bases from V and 8 from J; bases not matched to a gene: 15. CDR3 DNA: TGTGCCAGTAGAAGGGGCCTTCCGGGACAGGGGTCCGGCTACACCTTC. Protein product: CASRRGLPGQGSGYTF.

V gene TRBV28 combines with J gene TRBJ1-1; 11 bases align to TRBD1. Germline V gene sequence: CDR1 MDHEN, CDR2 SYDVKM. Germline trimming cut 2 bases from V and 10 bases from J; bases unmatched to any gene: 6. The CDR3 is 14 amino acids. CDR3 sequence: CASSLGTGGRGAFF. CDR3 in DNA: TGTGCCAGCAGTTTAGGGACAGGGGGGCGCGGAGCTTTCTTT.

In nucleotides, the CDR3 is TGCGCCAGCAGCCTTAGCGGGAGGGACTACGAGCAGTACTTC. It encodes CASSLSGRDYEQYF. The rearrangement uses TRBV5-1 and TRBJ2-7, with 11 bases identical to TRBD2. CDR1 SGHRS and CDR2 YFSETQ come from the germline V gene. Germline trimming cut 4 bases from V and 3 bases from J; bases unmatched to any gene: 3. CDR3 length: 14 residues.

This rearrangement joins TRBV5-5 to TRBJ2-3; D tentatively fits TRBD1 or TRBD2 (5 bases each). CDR3 size: 15 residues. The V end lost 4 bases, the J end lost 1 base, and 13 bases lay between the germline ends. CDR1 is SGHKS and CDR2 is YYEKEE in the germline V gene (reference sequence). For the CDR3, the DNA is TGTGCCAGCAGCACCTTGGGGGACCGCACAGATACGCAGTATTTT. Translating it yields CASSTLGDRTDTQYF.

The rearrangement links TRBV2 to TRBJ2-1; D unresolved. The CDR3 length is 12 residues. The V gene lost 3 bases and the J gene lost 6 bases, with 6 bases spanning the gap. Germline-derived CDR1 and CDR2 are SNHLY and FYNNEI. The CDR3 reads CASSESANEQFF. As DNA, the CDR3 is TGTGCCAGCAGTGAGAGCGCCAATGAGCAGTTCTTC.